The next 11 T cell receptor beta chains were all read from a single sample in a study of T cell clonality in common variable immunodeficiency. Repertoires were generated with immunoSEQ multiplex PCR, while TCRdb's copy carries only in-frame clones and drops some. The sample includes roughly 40,000 clones, none of them occurring once. Sample: peripheral blood mononuclear cells. The source of these receptors is a person aged 18 to 70 in good health.

This clone has just a few counts. The read terminates 3 residues ahead of where the CDR3 ends, so the germline J gene completes it. Other DNA sequences in this sample translate to the same CDR3. The rearrangement joins TRBV7-9 to TRBJ1-3; 7 positions match TRBD1. The V gene end was trimmed by 3 bases and the J gene end by 4 bases; junction bases not matched to a gene: 6. The CDR3 length is 15 residues. Germline loops: CDR1 SEHNR, CDR2 FQNEAQ (reference sequence). Partial CDR3 DNA: TGTGCCAGCAGCTTGGGGACAGATGACGGAAACACC. Protein sequence: CASSLGTDDGNT. The full CDR3 protein reads CASSLGTDDGNTIYF.

About this clone: The read is 3 residues too short to cover the CDR3 end, so that end is filled in from the germline J gene. The gene calls are TRBV2 and TRBJ2-3, with TRBD2 matching over 7 bases. Per germline, CDR1 SNHLY and CDR2 FYNNEI. This CDR3 contains 15 residues. Trimming removed 6 bases from V and 4 bases from J; junction bases left unmatched: 10. This CDR3 reads CASRGLSPLPDTQYF. The sequenced part of the CDR3 DNA is TGTGCCAGCAGGGGACTATCCCCCTTGCCAGATACG.

This clone has at least ten counts. The CDR3 goes on 3 residues after the read ends, and that part is filled in from the germline J gene. V gene TRBV29-1 combines with J gene TRBJ1-1; D not resolved. The CDR3 contains 11 residues. Trimming removed 4 bases from V and 1 base from J, with 4 bases in between. CDR1 is SQVTM, CDR2 ANQGSEA, per germline. CDR3 bases read: TGCAGCGTTGGGGCGAACACTGAA. This encodes CSVGANTE. In full, the CDR3 reads CSVGANTEAFF.

This clone was seen ten or more times. The observed sequence ends 3 residues before the CDR3 terminus, with the missing tail filled in from the germline J gene. V gene TRBV4-1 combines with J gene TRBJ1-1; 9 nucleotides align to TRBD1. The CDR3 length is 15 residues. Germline CDR1 reads MGHRA; CDR2 reads YSYEKL. V shed 2 bases, J shed 5 bases, and the junction held 6 bases outside the gene matches. CDR3 DNA (partial): TGCGCCAGCAGCCAACGGGACAGGGTTGAAACTGAA. This translates into CASSQRDRVETE. The whole CDR3 sequence reads CASSQRDRVETEAFF.

This clone occurred many times. The read comes to an end 3 residues before the CDR3 does, leaving the germline J gene to fill in the end. V is TRBV23-1 and J is TRBJ1-3; TRBD1 might be the D (6 bases). TRBV23-1 has ORF status, its function being uncertain. This CDR3 region has 15 residues. The V end lost 1 base, the J end lost 2 bases, and 9 bases lay between the germline ends. CDR3 DNA, as far as it was read: TGCGCCAGCAGTCAATGGGGGCAGCCTGGAAACACC. Its translation: CASSQWGQPGNT. The full CDR3 sequence reads CASSQWGQPGNTIYF.

This clone was seen many times. The read falls 3 residues short of the CDR3 end, and the missing part is taken from the germline J gene. The chain recombines TRBV19 with TRBJ2-2, with 9 nucleotides matching TRBD1. The V gene end was trimmed by 1 base and the J gene end by 6 bases; junction bases not matched to a gene: 3. Germline assignment: CDR1 LNHDA and CDR2 SQIVND (reference sequence). The CDR3 loop spans 15 amino acids. The part of the CDR3 DNA that was read is TGTGCCAGTAGTATAGTTTACAGGGGGCCCGGGGAG. It codes for CASSIVYRGPGE. The complete CDR3 reads CASSIVYRGPGELFF. Together with reference TRBV19 and TRBJ2-2, the CDR3 gives the full variable domain: DGGITQSPKYLFRKEGQNVTLSCEQNLNHDAMYWYRQDPGQGLRLIYYSQIVNDFQKGDIAEGYSVSREKKESFPLTVTSAQKNPTAFYLCASSIVYRGPGELFFGEGSRLTVL.

This clone was counted at least ten times. The read stops 3 residues short of the end of the CDR3; the missing end is completed from the germline J gene. The chain employs TRBV20-1 and TRBJ2-4, with TRBD2 matching 9 bases. This CDR3 region has 18 residues. The V gene's germline CDR1 is DFQATT and CDR2 SNEGSKA (reference sequence). V lost 2 bases, J lost 1 base, and 12 bases stayed unmatched. Partial CDR3 DNA: TGCAGTGCTAGAAGATATAGCGGGAGAGATCGGGCCAAAAACATT. It codes for CSARRYSGRDRAKNI. The complete CDR3 sequence is CSARRYSGRDRAKNIQYF.

This clone was observed at least ten times. The read terminates 3 residues ahead of where the CDR3 ends, so the germline J gene completes it. The chain has TRBV18 and TRBJ2-7; 9 bases are shared with TRBD1. This CDR3 is 14 amino acids long. Germline assignment: CDR1 KGHSH and CDR2 LQKENI. V lost 3 bases, J lost 2 bases, and 2 bases stayed unmatched. The sequenced CDR3 bases are TGTGCCAGCTCACCGGGACAGGGACCCTACGAG. Translation gives CASSPGQGPYE. The full CDR3 protein is CASSPGQGPYEQYF.

This clone has a count of ten or more. The read falls 3 residues short of the CDR3 end, and the missing part is taken from the germline J gene. V gene TRBV30 combines with J gene TRBJ2-1; 8 bases line up with TRBD1. The ends lost 1 base at V and 4 bases at J; junction bases unmatched: 9. The CDR3 length is 16 residues. Germline V CDR1 and CDR2: GTSNPN, SVGIG (reference sequence). The part of the CDR3 DNA that was read is TGTGCCTGGAGTGGCCAGGGGGCGATTACTTACAATGAG. Its protein product is CAWSGQGAITYNE. The whole CDR3 protein reads CAWSGQGAITYNEQFF.

In its sample, this clone was seen many times. The read terminates 3 residues ahead of where the CDR3 ends, so the germline J gene completes it. The V gene is TRBV9, the J gene TRBJ2-5, with 10 bases fitting TRBD2. V dropped 1 base and J dropped 5; count of bases not matched to a gene: 5. Germline lookup yields CDR1 SGDLS and CDR2 YYNGEE. This CDR3 has 15 amino acids. The CDR3 DNA, read in part, is TGTGCCAGCAGCGTACTAGCGGGAGCTTTGGAGACC. It yields the protein CASSVLAGALET. The full CDR3 protein is CASSVLAGALETQYF.

This clone has just a few counts. The CDR3 goes on 3 residues after the read ends, and that part is filled in from the germline J gene. This chain links TRBV11-2 with TRBJ1-1; unclear D gene. CDR3 length: 14 amino acids. V lost 3 bases, J lost 1 base, and 9 bases lay in between. From germline, CDR1 is SGHAT and CDR2 FQNNGV. CDR3 DNA, as far as it was read: TGTGCCAGCAGCTTCGGTTACTCGAACACTGAA. Its translation is CASSFGYSNTE. The full CDR3 is CASSFGYSNTEAFF. Full variable domain (outside the CDR3, taken from reference TRBV11-2 and TRBJ1-1): EAGVAQSPRYKIIEKRQSVAFWCNPISGHATLYWYQQILGQGPKLLIQFQNNGVVDDSQLPKDRFSAERLKGVDSTLKIQPAKLEDSAVYLCASSFGYSNTEAFFGQGTRLTVV.